The 26 T cell receptor beta chains below were found in one sample sequenced in a study of blood T cell repertoires in COVID-19. This table comes from immunoSEQ multiplex PCR, and its TCRdb copy is limited to in-frame clones, with some not included. The sample contains 100,000 to 110,000 clones, more than 85% of which appear only once. Material: peripheral blood. These TCRs come from a man between 45 and 60 years old with active COVID-19.

This chain connects TRBV7-9 to TRBJ1-3, with D possibly matching TRBD1 (6 bases). The CDR3 contains 14 residues. The V end lost 5 bases, the J end lost 3 bases, and 11 bases lay between the germline ends. Germline assignment: CDR1 SEHNR and CDR2 FQNEAQ (reference sequence). This CDR3 reads CASSLTGIGNTIYF. CDR3 nucleotides: TGTGCCAGCAGCCTTACAGGGATTGGAAACACCATATATTTT.

This clone was picked up one time. The V and J genes are TRBV18 and TRBJ1-1; TRBD1 might be the D (5 bases). The CDR3 is 13 amino acids. V lost 5 bases to trimming and J lost 4 bases, with 11 bases between them. CDR1 KGHSH and CDR2 LQKENI come from the germline V gene. CDR3 DNA sequence: TGTGCCAGCTCAACCAATGGGGCCACTGAAGCTTTCTTT. Translating gives CASSTNGATEAFF.

The count of this clone is one. The chain combines TRBV3-1 (or the pseudogene TRBV3-2) with TRBJ2-2, with 12 bases lining up with TRBD1. CDR3 length: 15 residues. Germline CDR1 reads LGHDT; CDR2 reads YNNKEL (reference sequence). V shed 7 bases and J 8 bases; nucleotides not matched to a gene: 8. The CDR3 DNA sequence: TGTGCCAGCATGTTCGGGACAGGGGGCTCGGGGGAGCTGTTTTTT. Residues: CASMFGTGGSGELFF.

This CDR3 is CASSPTGAGPYEQYF. DNA of the CDR3: TGTGCCAGCTCACCAACAGGGGCCGGCCCCTACGAGCAGTACTTC. V and J are TRBV18 and TRBJ2-7, with 7 bases aligning to TRBD1. Germline V gene data show CDR1 as KGHSH and CDR2 as LQKENI. The length of the CDR3 is 15 residues. With 2 bases clipped from V and 2 bases from J, the junction kept 6 bases outside the gene matches.

The V call is TRBV29-1, the J call TRBJ2-5, with 7 bases that match TRBD1. J gave up 4 bases and V 4 bases, and 6 bases lay outside the gene matches. This CDR3 is built from 13 residues. CDR1 is SQVTM and CDR2 is ANQGSEA in the germline V gene. CDR3 bases: TGCAGCGTTGCTAGACAGGGAAGAGAGACCCAGTACTTC. This encodes CSVARQGRETQYF.

This clone came up once. The chain joins TRBV6-1 to TRBJ1-1; 8 positions agree with TRBD1. The length of the CDR3 is 17 residues. Looked up from germline, CDR1 is MNHNS and CDR2 is SASEGT. V dropped 3 bases and J dropped 3; count of bases not matched to a gene: 12. The CDR3 region is CASSDSLDREVHTEAFF. The DNA for the CDR3 is TGTGCCAGCAGTGATTCTTTGGACAGGGAGGTACACACTGAAGCTTTCTTT.

The CDR3 loop is CASSQRDRGSDTQYF. In DNA, the CDR3 is TGTGCCAGCAGCCAACGGGACAGGGGCTCAGATACGCAGTATTTT. The V call is TRBV3-1 (or the pseudogene TRBV3-2), the J call TRBJ2-3, with 10 nucleotides matching TRBD1. J lost 4 bases, V lost 2 bases, and 3 bases had no gene match. Per the germline V gene, CDR1 is LGHDT and CDR2 is YNNKEL (reference sequence). The CDR3 has 15 amino acids.

This chain uses TRBV11-2 with TRBJ2-2; possibly TRBD2 for D (5 bases). Trimming cost V 11 bases and J 5 bases, with 15 bases left between them. CDR3 length: 13 amino acids. Germline lookup yields CDR1 SGHAT and CDR2 FQNNGV. For the CDR3, the DNA is TGTGCCGCCCTCGAGGGCCTTACCGGGGAGCTGTTTTTT. Protein sequence: CAALEGLTGELFF.

The rearrangement joins TRBV6-5 to TRBJ2-5, with TRBD2 identical over 7 bases. V shed 3 bases and J 0 bases; nucleotides not matched to a gene: 7. Germline CDR1 reads MNHEY; CDR2 reads SVGAGI. The length of the CDR3 is 16 residues. CDR3 bases: TGTGCCAGCAGTTATGGGGGGGGAGGGTACCAAGAGACCCAGTACTTC. Amino acid sequence: CASSYGGGGYQETQYF.

The V and J genes are TRBV2 and TRBJ2-3; the D is unclear. Germline CDR1 reads SNHLY; CDR2 reads FYNNEI. The CDR3 is made up of 11 amino acids. Trimming shortened V by 5 bases and J by 3 bases, and 3 bases separated the two germline ends. CDR3 loop: CASSPTDTQYF. CDR3 bases: TGTGCCAGCAGTCCTACAGATACGCAGTATTTT.

V and J are TRBV10-3 and TRBJ1-1; perhaps TRBD1 as D (5 bases). Germline V gives CDR1 ENHRY, CDR2 SYGVKD. The CDR3 length is 14 residues. Trimming left V 0 bases short and J 11 bases short, with 16 bases between. CDR3 coding DNA: TGTGCCATCAGTGAGTCGACCGGGCAGGGAGGCGCTTTCTTT. As protein: CAISESTGQGGAFF.

The CDR3 sequence is CASSLVNGEQYF. The CDR3 bases are TGTGCCAGCAGCTTAGTGAACGGCGAGCAGTACTTC. The J gene is TRBJ2-7, the V gene TRBV7-9; unclear D gene. V lost 1 base and J 6 bases, leaving 7 bases between the germline ends. Germline CDR1 is SEHNR and CDR2 is FQNEAQ (reference sequence). CDR3 length: 12 amino acids.

This clone was recorded only once. The chain combines TRBV19 with TRBJ2-3; 9 positions agree with TRBD2. The CDR3 is 15 amino acids. Germline V gene sequence: CDR1 LNHDA, CDR2 SQIVND (reference sequence). V lost 5 bases, J lost 5 bases, and 8 bases stayed unmatched. CDR3 nucleotides: TGTGCCAGTAGTTATCGGCGGGGGGGCCGAGATACGCAGTATTTT. It encodes CASSYRRGGRDTQYF.

V and J are TRBV2 and TRBJ2-3; 13 bases agree with TRBD2. This CDR3 contains 20 residues. The V and J ends lost 7 bases and 0 bases, in that order; junction bases with no gene match: 16. CDR1 is SNHLY and CDR2 is FYNNEI in the germline V gene. For the CDR3, the DNA is TGTGCCAGCAAACGTAGGGGGTTTACTAGCGGGAGGGAAAGCACAGATACGCAGTATTTT. The encoded protein is CASKRRGFTSGRESTDTQYF.

The V gene is TRBV5-6, the J gene TRBJ2-1; 13 bases are shared with TRBD2. V lost 3 bases, J lost 6 bases, and 3 bases stayed unmatched. CDR1 SGHDT and CDR2 YYEEEE come from the germline V gene. The CDR3 contains 15 residues. The CDR3 nucleotides are TGTGCCAGCAGCTCGGGACTAGCGGGGATCAATGAGCAGTTCTTC. Protein: CASSSGLAGINEQFF. The entire variable domain, with the rest obtained from reference TRBV5-6 and TRBJ2-1, is as follows: DAGVTQSPTHLIKTRGQQVTLRCSPKSGHDTVSWYQQALGQGPQFIFQYYEEEERQRGNFPDRFSGHQFPNYSSELNVNALLLGDSALYLCASSSGLAGINEQFFGPGTRLTVL.

The chain is built from TRBV9 and TRBJ1-2; 7 bases are shared with TRBD1. V shed 1 base, J shed 8 bases, and the junction held 8 bases outside the gene matches. The CDR3 loop spans 14 amino acids. Per the germline V gene, CDR1 is SGDLS and CDR2 is YYNGEE. The CDR3 reads CASSVSDRVGGYTF. For the CDR3, the DNA is TGTGCCAGCAGCGTATCCGACAGGGTGGGAGGCTACACCTTC. Looking up the rest from reference TRBV9 and TRBJ1-2 gives the full variable domain: DSGVTQTPKHLITATGQRVTLRCSPRSGDLSVYWYQQSLDQGLQFLIQYYNGEERAKGNILERFSAQQFPDLHSELNLSSLELGDSALYFCASSVSDRVGGYTFGSGTRLTVV.

The V gene is TRBV19, the J gene TRBJ2-1, with 7 bases aligning to TRBD1. Germline V CDR1 and CDR2: LNHDA, SQIVND (reference sequence). V lost 4 bases, J lost 0 bases, and 3 bases stayed unmatched. CDR3 size: 15 residues. CDR3 region: CASSRTGSSYNEQFF. The CDR3, as DNA: TGTGCCAGTAGTAGGACAGGTAGCTCCTACAATGAGCAGTTCTTC.

V usage is TRBV5-1 and J usage is TRBJ2-6; 7 bases fit TRBD1. From germline, CDR1 is SGHRS and CDR2 YFSETQ. The CDR3 extends over 17 amino acids. Trimming cost V 1 base and J 0 bases; bases outside gene matches: 4. This chain's CDR3 is CASSLRDSRSGANVLTF. In DNA, the CDR3 is TGCGCCAGCAGCTTGAGGGACAGCCGCTCTGGGGCCAACGTCCTGACTTTC.

The CDR3 region has the DNA TGTGCCAGCTCAACGGGAGCCGGGCTACGAGGCCCCGTCAGGGAGACCCAGTACTTC. It codes for CASSTGAGLRGPVRETQYF. This chain uses TRBV18 with TRBJ2-5, with a weak D call TRBD2 (6 bases). The V gene's germline CDR1 is KGHSH and CDR2 LQKENI. Trimming shortened V by 5 bases and J by 5 bases, and 30 bases separated the two germline ends. CDR3 size: 19 residues. Variable domain in full (rest from reference TRBV18 and TRBJ2-5): NAGVMQNPRHLVRRRGQEARLRCSPMKGHSHVYWYRQLPEEGLKFMVYLQKENIIDESGMPKERFSAEFPKEGPSILRIQQVVRGDSAAYFCASSTGAGLRGPVRETQYFGPGTRLLVL.

The J gene is TRBJ1-6, the V gene TRBV5-8, with D unclear. The germline V and J ends were trimmed by 4 bases and 0 bases, with 11 bases remaining between them. Looked up from germline, CDR1 is SGHTS and CDR2 is YDEGEE. The CDR3 loop spans 16 amino acids. As DNA, the CDR3 is TGTGCCAGCAGCGGCTACACTAACTCCTATAATTCACCCCTCCACTTT. Translation gives CASSGYTNSYNSPLHF.

This sequence joins TRBV6-5 and TRBJ2-7; no clear D. Trimming took off 5 bases at V and 2 bases at J, with 10 bases between the two ends. This CDR3 comprises 13 residues. Germline assignment: CDR1 MNHEY and CDR2 SVGAGI. CDR3 residues: CASSTDPPYEQYF. DNA of the CDR3: TGTGCCAGCAGTACAGACCCACCCTACGAGCAGTACTTC.

The chain links TRBV7-8 to TRBJ2-3; 11 bases match TRBD2. The CDR3 loop spans 17 amino acids. From germline, CDR1 is SGHVS and CDR2 FQNEAQ. The J segment lost 0 bases and the V segment lost 5 bases, leaving 7 bases of the junction unmatched. CDR3: CASSEPGTSGSTDTQYF. The CDR3, as DNA: TGTGCCAGCAGCGAACCCGGGACTAGCGGTAGCACAGATACGCAGTATTTT.

The genes are TRBV11-2 and TRBJ2-7; D is unclear. Trimming took off 1 base at V and 2 bases at J, with 12 bases between the two ends. There are 15 residues in the CDR3. CDR1 is SGHAT and CDR2 is FQNNGV in the germline V gene. CDR3 sequence: CASSLAYPQTYEQYF. CDR3 sequence (DNA): TGTGCCAGCAGCTTAGCGTACCCCCAGACCTACGAGCAGTACTTC.

V and J are TRBV4-2 and TRBJ1-4; a weak D match, TRBD1 (6 bases). The CDR3 runs 15 residues. The V end lost 4 bases, the J end lost 7 bases, and 16 bases lay between the germline ends. Looked up from germline, CDR1 is LGHNA and CDR2 is YNFKEQ. The CDR3 sequence is CASSLQTGGGEKLFF. CDR3 DNA sequence: TGTGCCAGCAGCCTACAGACAGGAGGAGGTGAAAAACTGTTTTTT.

CDR3: CASSLEPSGRYEQFF. In DNA form, the CDR3 reads TGTGCCAGCAGCTTAGAGCCTAGCGGGAGGTATGAGCAGTTCTTC. The chain carries TRBV7-6 and TRBJ2-1; 11 bases fit TRBD2. Trimming at V came to 1 base and at J to 8 bases, leaving 4 bases not matched to a gene. This CDR3 contains 15 residues. The germline CDR1 and CDR2 sequences are SGHVS and FNYEAQ.

This chain connects TRBV3-1 (or the pseudogene TRBV3-2) to TRBJ2-2; 7 nucleotides agree with TRBD2. The CDR3 loop spans 11 amino acids. Germline V CDR1 and CDR2: LGHDT, YNNKEL (reference sequence). V gave up 11 bases and J gave up 6 bases; unmatched junction bases: 3. This chain's CDR3 is CAVRGAGELFF. In nucleotides, the CDR3 is TGTGCCGTCCGGGGGGCCGGGGAGCTGTTTTTT.